This T cell receptor (beta chain) was observed in a study of T cells in Graves' hyperthyroidism and ophthalmopathy. This clonotype came up many times. Amplification of TCR beta CDR3 regions used RNA as the template. The HTBI primer set was used in a first-round RT-PCR of the TCR CDR3. TCRdb reanalysed the multiplex PCR reads using MiXCR and keeps one entry per CDR3 protein. The profile shows about 59,000 distinct CDR3 sequences, approximately 53% of them singletons. With 0 bases removed from V and 5 bases from J, the gap between germline ends came to 7 bases. This CDR3 comprises 13 residues. Germline lookup yields CDR1 LGHNA and CDR2 YSLEER.

The sequence was collected from a woman in her sixties or seventies with Graves' ophthalmopathy. J is TRBJ1-1 and V is TRBV4-3; the D is unclear. The specimen sequenced was blood. In DNA, the CDR3 is TGCGCCAGCAGCCAAGATCGGAGAACTGAAGCTTTCTTT. This sequence encodes CASSQDRRTEAFF.